This T cell receptor (beta chain) was captured by sequencing in a study of Ad26.COV2.S vaccination and SARS-CoV-2 variants. Treatment noted: roughly 19 received Ad26.COV2.S at low or high dose, single or two shots; roughly five received placebo; per-sample allocation not given. Following the first vaccine or placebo injection, samples were taken on day 63. Generated by immunoSEQ multiplex PCR, the TCRdb table keeps only in-frame clones and is missing some. The table shows a few hundred thousand clones, with 87% occurring only once. The length of the CDR3 is 13 residues. With 5 bases removed from V and 4 bases from J, the gap between germline ends came to 11 bases. Germline V CDR1 and CDR2: MNHEY, SVGAGI.

The J gene is TRBJ1-2, the V gene TRBV6-5; D is unresolved. The receptor comes from a person aged 18 to 65 who received the Ad26.COV2.S COVID-19 vaccine or a placebo. Here the sequenced sample was peripheral blood, taken in a trial of Ad26.COV2.S vaccine versus placebo. CDR3 loop: CASSIKAGYGYTF. The CDR3 DNA follows: TGTGCCAGCAGTATCAAGGCTGGCTATGGCTACACCTTC.